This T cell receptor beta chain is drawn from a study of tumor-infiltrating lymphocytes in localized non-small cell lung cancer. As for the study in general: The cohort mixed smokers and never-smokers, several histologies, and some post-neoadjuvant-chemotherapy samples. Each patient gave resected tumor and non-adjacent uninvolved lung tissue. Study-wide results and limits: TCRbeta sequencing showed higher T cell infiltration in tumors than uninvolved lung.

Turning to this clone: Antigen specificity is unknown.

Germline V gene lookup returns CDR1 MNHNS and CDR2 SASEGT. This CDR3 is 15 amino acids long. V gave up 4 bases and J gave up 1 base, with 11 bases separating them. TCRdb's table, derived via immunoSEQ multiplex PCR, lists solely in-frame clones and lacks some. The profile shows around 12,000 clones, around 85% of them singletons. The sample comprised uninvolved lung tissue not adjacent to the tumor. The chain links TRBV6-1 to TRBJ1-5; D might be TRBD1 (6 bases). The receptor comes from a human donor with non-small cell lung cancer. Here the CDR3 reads CASSVNTGSNQPQHF. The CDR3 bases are TGTGCCAGCAGTGTAAATACAGGGAGCAATCAGCCCCAGCATTTT.